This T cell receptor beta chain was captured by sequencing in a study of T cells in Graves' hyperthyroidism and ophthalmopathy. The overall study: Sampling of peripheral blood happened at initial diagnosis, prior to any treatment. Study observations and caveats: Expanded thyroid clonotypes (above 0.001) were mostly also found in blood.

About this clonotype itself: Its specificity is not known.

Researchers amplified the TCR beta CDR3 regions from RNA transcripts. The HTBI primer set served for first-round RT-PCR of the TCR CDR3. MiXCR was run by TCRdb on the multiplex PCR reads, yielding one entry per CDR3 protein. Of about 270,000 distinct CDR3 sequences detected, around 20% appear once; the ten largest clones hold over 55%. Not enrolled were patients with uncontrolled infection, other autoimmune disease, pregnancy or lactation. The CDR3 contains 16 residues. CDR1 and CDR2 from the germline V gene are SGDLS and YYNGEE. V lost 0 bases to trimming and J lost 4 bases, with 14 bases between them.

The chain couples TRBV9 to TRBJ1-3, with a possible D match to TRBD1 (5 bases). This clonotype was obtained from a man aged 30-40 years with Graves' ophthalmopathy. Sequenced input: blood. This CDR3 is CASSVVPGLPGNTIYF. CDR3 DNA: TGTGCCAGCAGCGTAGTACCGGGGCTCCCAGGAAACACCATATATTTT.